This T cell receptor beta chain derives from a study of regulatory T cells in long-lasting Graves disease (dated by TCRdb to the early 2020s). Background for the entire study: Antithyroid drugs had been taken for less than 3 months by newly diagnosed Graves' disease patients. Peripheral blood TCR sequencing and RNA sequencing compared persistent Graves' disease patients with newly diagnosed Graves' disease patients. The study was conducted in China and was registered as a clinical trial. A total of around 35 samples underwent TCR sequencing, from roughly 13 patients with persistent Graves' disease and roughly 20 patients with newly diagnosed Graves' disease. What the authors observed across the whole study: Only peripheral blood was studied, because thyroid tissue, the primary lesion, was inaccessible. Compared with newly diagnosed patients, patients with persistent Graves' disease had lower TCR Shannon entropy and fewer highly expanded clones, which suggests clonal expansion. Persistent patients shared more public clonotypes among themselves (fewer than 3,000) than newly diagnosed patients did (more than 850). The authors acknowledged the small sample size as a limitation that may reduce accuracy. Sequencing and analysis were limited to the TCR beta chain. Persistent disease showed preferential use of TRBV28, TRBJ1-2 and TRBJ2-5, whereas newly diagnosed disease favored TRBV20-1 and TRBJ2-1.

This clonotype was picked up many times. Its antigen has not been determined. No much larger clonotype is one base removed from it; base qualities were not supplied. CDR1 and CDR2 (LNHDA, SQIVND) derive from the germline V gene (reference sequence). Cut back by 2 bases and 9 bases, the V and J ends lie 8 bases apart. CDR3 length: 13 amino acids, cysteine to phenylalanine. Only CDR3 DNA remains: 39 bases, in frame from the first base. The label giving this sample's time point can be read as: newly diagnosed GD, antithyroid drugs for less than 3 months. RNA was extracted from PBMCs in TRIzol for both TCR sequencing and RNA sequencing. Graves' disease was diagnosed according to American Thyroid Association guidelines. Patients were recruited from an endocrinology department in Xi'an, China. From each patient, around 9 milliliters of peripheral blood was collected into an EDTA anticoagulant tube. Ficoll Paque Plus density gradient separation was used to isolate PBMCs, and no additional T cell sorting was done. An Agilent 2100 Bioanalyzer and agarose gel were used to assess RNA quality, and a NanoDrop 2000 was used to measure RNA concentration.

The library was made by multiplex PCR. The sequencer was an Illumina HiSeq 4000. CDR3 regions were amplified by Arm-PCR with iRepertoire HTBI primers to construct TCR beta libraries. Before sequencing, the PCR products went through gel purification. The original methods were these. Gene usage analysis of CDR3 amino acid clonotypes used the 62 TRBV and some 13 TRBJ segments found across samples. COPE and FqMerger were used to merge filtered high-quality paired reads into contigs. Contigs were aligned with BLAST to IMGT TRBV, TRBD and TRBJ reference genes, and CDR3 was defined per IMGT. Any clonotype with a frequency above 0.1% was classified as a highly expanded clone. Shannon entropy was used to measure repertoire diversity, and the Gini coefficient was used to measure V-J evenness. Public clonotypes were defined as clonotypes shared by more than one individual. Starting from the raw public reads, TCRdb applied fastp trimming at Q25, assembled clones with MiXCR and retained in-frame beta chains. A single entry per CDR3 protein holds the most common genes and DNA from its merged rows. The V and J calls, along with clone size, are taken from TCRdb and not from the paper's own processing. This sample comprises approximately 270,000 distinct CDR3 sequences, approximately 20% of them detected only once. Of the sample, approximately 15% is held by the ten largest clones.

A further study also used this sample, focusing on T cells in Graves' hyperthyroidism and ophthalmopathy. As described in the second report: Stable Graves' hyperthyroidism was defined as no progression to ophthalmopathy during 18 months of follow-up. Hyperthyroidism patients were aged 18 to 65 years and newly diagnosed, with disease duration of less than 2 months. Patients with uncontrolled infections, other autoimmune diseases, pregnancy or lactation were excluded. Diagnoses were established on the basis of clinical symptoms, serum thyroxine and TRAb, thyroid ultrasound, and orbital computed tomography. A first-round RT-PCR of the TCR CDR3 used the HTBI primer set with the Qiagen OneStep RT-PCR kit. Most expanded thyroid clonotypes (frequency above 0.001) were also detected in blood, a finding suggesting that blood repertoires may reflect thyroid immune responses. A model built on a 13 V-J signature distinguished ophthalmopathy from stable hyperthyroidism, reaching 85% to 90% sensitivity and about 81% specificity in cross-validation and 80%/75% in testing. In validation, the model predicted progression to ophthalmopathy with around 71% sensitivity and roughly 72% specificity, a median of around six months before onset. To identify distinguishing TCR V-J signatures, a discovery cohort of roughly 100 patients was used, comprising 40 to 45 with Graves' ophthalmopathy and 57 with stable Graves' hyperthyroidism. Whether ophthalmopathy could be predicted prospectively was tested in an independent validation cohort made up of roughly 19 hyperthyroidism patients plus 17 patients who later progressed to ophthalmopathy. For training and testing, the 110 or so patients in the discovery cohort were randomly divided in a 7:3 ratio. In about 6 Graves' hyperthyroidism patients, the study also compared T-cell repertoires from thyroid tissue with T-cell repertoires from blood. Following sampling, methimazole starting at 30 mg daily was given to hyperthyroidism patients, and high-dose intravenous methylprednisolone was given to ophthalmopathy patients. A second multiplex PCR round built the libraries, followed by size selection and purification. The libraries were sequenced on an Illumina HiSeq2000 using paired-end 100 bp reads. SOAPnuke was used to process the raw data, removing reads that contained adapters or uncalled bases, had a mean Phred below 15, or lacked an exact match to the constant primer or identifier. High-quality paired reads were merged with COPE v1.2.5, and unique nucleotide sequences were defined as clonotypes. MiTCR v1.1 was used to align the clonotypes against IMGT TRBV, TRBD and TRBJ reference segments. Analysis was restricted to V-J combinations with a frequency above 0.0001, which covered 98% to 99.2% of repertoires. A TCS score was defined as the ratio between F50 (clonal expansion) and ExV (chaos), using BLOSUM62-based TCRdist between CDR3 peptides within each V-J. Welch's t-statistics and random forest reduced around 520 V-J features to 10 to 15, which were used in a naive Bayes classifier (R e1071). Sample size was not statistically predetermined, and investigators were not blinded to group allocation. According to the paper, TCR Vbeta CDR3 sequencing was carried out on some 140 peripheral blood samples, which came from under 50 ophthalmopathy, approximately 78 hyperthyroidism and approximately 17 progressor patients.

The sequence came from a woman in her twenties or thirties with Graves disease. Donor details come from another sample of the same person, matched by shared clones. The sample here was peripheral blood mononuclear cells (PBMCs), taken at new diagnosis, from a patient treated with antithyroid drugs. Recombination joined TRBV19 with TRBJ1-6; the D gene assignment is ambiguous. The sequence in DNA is TGTGCCAGTAGTATAACGCCACTTTCACCCCTCCACTTT. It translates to CASSITPLSPLHF.